This is a list of T cell receptor beta chains from one sample in a study of blood T cell repertoires in COVID-19. The table came from immunoSEQ multiplex PCR; TCRdb's copy has only in-frame clones and leaves some out. The sample lists under 200,000 clones; over 80% were seen once. Sequenced: peripheral blood. The receptors originated from a man between 65 and 80 years old who had recovered from COVID-19. CDR3s include the opening cysteine and the closing phenylalanine or tryptophan. A D gene is named only where the DNA matches it firmly. Clone size is stated in some rows and not others, as once, few, many or a class when expanded.

v_call,j_call,d_call,clone_size,cdr3_nt,cdr3_aa
TRBV5-4,TRBJ2-3,TRBD2,NA,TGTGCCAGCAGCTTCCGGACTAGCGGGAGAACAGATACGCAGTATTTT,CASSFRTSGRTDTQYF
TRBV9,TRBJ2-1,NA,NA,TGTGCCAGCAGCGTCAGCGCGAGCTCCTACAATGAGCAGTTCTTC,CASSVSASSYNEQFF
TRBV5-1,TRBJ2-1,NA,NA,TGCGCCAGCAGCTTGCAGGCTAGCAACAATGAGCAGTTCTTC,CASSLQASNNEQFF
TRBV6-6,TRBJ1-5,NA,NA,TGTGCCAGCAGTTACACACAGCCAAATCAGCCCCAGCATTTT,CASSYTQPNQPQHF
TRBV27,TRBJ2-1,TRBD2,NA,TGTGCCAGCAGTTCCGGGACTAGCAGCTACAATGAGCAGTTCTTC,CASSSGTSSYNEQFF
TRBV7-2,TRBJ2-7,NA,NA,TGTGCCAGCAGCTTAGCAGGACACGACTACGAGCAGTACTTC,CASSLAGHDYEQYF
TRBV6-5,TRBJ2-3,NA,NA,TGTGCCAGCAGTTTCGCGCCGCCTAGCACAGATACGCAGTATTTT,CASSFAPPSTDTQYF
TRBV15,TRBJ2-3,TRBD2,NA,TGTGCCACCAGCAGTGATACTAGCGCAGGGCCAGGCACAGATACGCAGTATTTT,CATSSDTSAGPGTDTQYF
TRBV5-1,TRBJ2-5,TRBD2,NA,TGCGCCAGCAGCTGGGGACTAGCGGGAGCAGAGACCCAGTACTTC,CASSWGLAGAETQYF
TRBV27,TRBJ1-2,NA,NA,TGTGCCAGCACCGGGGGGCTTGGCTACACCTTC,CASTGGLGYTF
TRBV6-1,TRBJ2-6,TRBD1,NA,TGTGCCAGCAGTGACCCGACGGGACAGGGTTTGGCTGGGGCCAACGTCCTGACTTTC,CASSDPTGQGLAGANVLTF
TRBV7-2,TRBJ1-6,TRBD1,NA,TGTGCCAGCAGTCCGGACAGGCCCTGGGGTAATTCACCCCTCCACTTT,CASSPDRPWGNSPLHF
TRBV5-4,TRBJ2-1,TRBD2,NA,TGTGCCAGCAGCACCCGGGGGGAGGGTCATGAGCAGTTCTTC,CASSTRGEGHEQFF
TRBV6-4,TRBJ2-1,TRBD2,once,TGTGCCAGCAGTAGGACTAGCGGTTTTTACAATGAGCAGTTCTTC,CASSRTSGFYNEQFF
TRBV15,TRBJ2-1,NA,NA,TGTGCCACCAGCTCCGGGTACAATGAGCAGTTCTTC,CATSSGYNEQFF
TRBV11-2,TRBJ2-1,NA,NA,TGTGCCAGCAGCTCCAGGCTGGAGCAGTTCTTC,CASSSRLEQFF
TRBV15,TRBJ2-1,NA,NA,TGTGCCACCAGCAGAGTTGGACAGAGCTCCTACAATGAGCAGTTCTTC,CATSRVGQSSYNEQFF
TRBV27,TRBJ1-4,NA,many,TGTGCCAGCAGTTTCGAAGGGGATGAAAAACTGTTTTTT,CASSFEGDEKLFF
TRBV7-2,TRBJ1-2,NA,NA,TGTGCCAGCAGCCCCCCCGGGGGGGGTTGGAATGGCTACACCTTC,CASSPPGGGWNGYTF
TRBV5-1,TRBJ2-1,TRBD2,NA,TGCGCCAGCAGCGACCGGGAGGGGAGCTCCTACAATGAGCAGTTCTTC,CASSDREGSSYNEQFF
TRBV27,TRBJ1-6,TRBD1,NA,TGTGCCAGCAGTTTATTGGGGACAGGGGGCGATTCACCCCTCCACTTT,CASSLLGTGGDSPLHF
TRBV15,TRBJ2-7,TRBD1,NA,TGTGCCACCAGCGCTGACAGGGTCAGCTACGAGCAGTACTTC,CATSADRVSYEQYF
TRBV5-1,TRBJ2-2,NA,once,TGCGCCAGCAGCTATACTCAGGTCGCGAACACCGGGGAGCTGTTTTTT,CASSYTQVANTGELFF
TRBV29-1,TRBJ1-2,NA,NA,TGCAGCGTGCCGGAGACAGCGCTTTATGGCTACACCTTC,CSVPETALYGYTF
TRBV9,TRBJ2-1,NA,NA,TGTGCCAGCAGCGGAGGGAACTCCTACAATGAGCAGTTCTTC,CASSGGNSYNEQFF
TRBV11-3,TRBJ2-7,TRBD2,NA,TGTGCCAGCAGCGAGCCGCGTACAGCGGGAGGACCCTACGAGCAGTACTTC,CASSEPRTAGGPYEQYF
TRBV4-1,TRBJ2-3,NA,NA,TGCGCCAGCAGCCAGGGAGAGACAGATACGCAGTATTTT,CASSQGETDTQYF
TRBV7-6,TRBJ2-7,TRBD1,NA,TGTGCCAGCAGCCTTAATCCGGGACAGGGCAACGAGCAGTACTTC,CASSLNPGQGNEQYF
TRBV28,TRBJ2-3,TRBD2,NA,TGTGCCAGCAGCCTTGCGGGAGGTAAAGACACAGATACGCAGTATTTT,CASSLAGGKDTDTQYF
TRBV19,TRBJ1-2,NA,NA,TGTGCCAGTAGTACAGCAACAGCCCACTACTATGGCTACACCTTC,CASSTATAHYYGYTF
TRBV24-1,TRBJ2-5,NA,once,TGTGCCACCAGTGATTCCTACCAAGAGACCCAGTACTTC,CATSDSYQETQYF
TRBV13,TRBJ1-3,TRBD1,NA,TGTGCCAGCAGCTTGAGGACAGGGGGAAACACCATATATTTT,CASSLRTGGNTIYF
TRBV18,TRBJ1-3,NA,once,TGTGCCAGCTCACGCGGACAGCCTGACTCTGGAAACACCATATATTTT,CASSRGQPDSGNTIYF
TRBV6-2/TRBV6-3,TRBJ2-1,TRBD1,NA,TGTGCCAGCAGTTACCCCGACAGGGGGCTCCAGAGCTCCTACAATGAGCAGTTCTTC,CASSYPDRGLQSSYNEQFF
TRBV27,TRBJ2-3,NA,few,TGTGCCAGCAGTCTTAAAATCTCTCCAGATACGCAGTATTTT,CASSLKISPDTQYF
TRBV19,TRBJ1-1,NA,NA,TGTGCCAGTACCCTGGGCCCAGCTGGAACTGAAGCTTTCTTT,CASTLGPAGTEAFF
TRBV18,TRBJ2-2,TRBD2,NA,TGTGCCAGCTCACCAGCCGGGAGGCAGGCCGGGGAGCTGTTTTTT,CASSPAGRQAGELFF
TRBV19,TRBJ1-1,NA,few,TGTGCCAGTAGTATTGCGGTGAACACTGAAGCTTTCTTT,CASSIAVNTEAFF
TRBV7-2,TRBJ2-7,TRBD2,NA,TGTGCCAGCAGCTTAGAGGGTATACTAGCGGGAGGTATTTACGAGCAGTACTTC,CASSLEGILAGGIYEQYF
TRBV19,TRBJ2-2,NA,NA,TGTGCCAGTAGTATAGCCTCTATTAACACCGGGGAGCTGTTTTTT,CASSIASINTGELFF
TRBV19,TRBJ2-1,TRBD2,NA,TGTGCCAGTAGTATACCCAAGACTAGCAGCAATGAGCAGTTCTTC,CASSIPKTSSNEQFF
TRBV6-2/TRBV6-3,TRBJ1-5,TRBD1,few,TGTGCCAGCAGCCCTAGGACAGGCCCACCCAATCAGCCCCAGCATTTT,CASSPRTGPPNQPQHF
TRBV19,TRBJ1-3,TRBD1,NA,TGTGCCAGTAGTGGGACAGGACTTCGCTCTGGAAACACCATATATTTT,CASSGTGLRSGNTIYF